A selection of T cell receptor beta chains follows, all from one sample in a study of blood T cell repertoires in COVID-19. TCRdb's table, derived via immunoSEQ multiplex PCR, lists solely in-frame clones and lacks some. The sample shows approximately 100,000 clones, approximately 86% of them seen only once. Sequenced sample: PBMCs or T cells enriched from blood (not recorded which). The receptors shown here come from a woman aged 45-65 years who had recovered from COVID-19. The CDR3 runs from the conserved cysteine through the conserved F or W. Each record gives: J gene, clone size, V gene, D gene, CDR3 protein, CDR3 DNA. A D gene is named only where the DNA matches it firmly. Rows may omit the clone size; those that give it use once, few, many or a size class.

j_gene: TRBJ2-7
abundance: -
v_gene: TRBV28
d_gene: TRBD2
CDR3aa: CASSSLTSGLYEQYF
CDR3nt: TGTGCCAGCAGTTCACTGACTAGCGGCCTCTACGAGCAGTACTTC

j_gene: TRBJ2-5
abundance: once
v_gene: TRBV7-9
d_gene: -
CDR3aa: CASSLGSGVETQYF
CDR3nt: TGTGCCAGCAGCTTAGGATCGGGGGTAGAGACCCAGTACTTC

j_gene: TRBJ2-1
abundance: -
v_gene: TRBV5-4
d_gene: TRBD2
CDR3aa: CASSMGLAGAENEQFF
CDR3nt: TGTGCCAGCAGCATGGGACTAGCGGGAGCAGAGAATGAGCAGTTCTTC

j_gene: TRBJ1-1
abundance: once
v_gene: TRBV7-8
d_gene: TRBD1
CDR3aa: CASSLVRGGWDNEAFF
CDR3nt: TGTGCCAGCAGCTTAGTGAGAGGGGGCTGGGATAATGAAGCTTTCTTT

j_gene: TRBJ1-2
abundance: few
v_gene: TRBV4-1
d_gene: -
CDR3aa: CASSQDSTGLYGYTF
CDR3nt: TGCGCCAGCAGCCAAGACTCCACAGGGCTCTATGGCTACACCTTC

j_gene: TRBJ1-5
abundance: -
v_gene: TRBV7-2
d_gene: -
CDR3aa: CASSSTGSNQPQHF
CDR3nt: TGTGCCAGCAGCTCTACAGGTAGCAATCAGCCCCAGCATTTT

j_gene: TRBJ2-7
abundance: once
v_gene: TRBV6-5
d_gene: TRBD2
CDR3aa: CASSYSTSGGYEQYF
CDR3nt: TGTGCCAGCAGTTATTCGACTAGCGGGGGCTACGAGCAGTACTTC

j_gene: TRBJ2-3
abundance: -
v_gene: TRBV24-1
d_gene: -
CDR3aa: CATSPGWGMDSTDTQYF
CDR3nt: TGTGCCACCAGCCCGGGGTGGGGAATGGACAGCACAGATACGCAGTATTTT

j_gene: TRBJ1-1
abundance: -
v_gene: TRBV30
d_gene: -
CDR3aa: CASMGEGRTEAFF
CDR3nt: TGTGCCTCAATGGGAGAGGGAAGGACTGAAGCTTTCTTT

j_gene: TRBJ1-3
abundance: -
v_gene: TRBV9
d_gene: -
CDR3aa: CASSAQNRVNGNTIYF
CDR3nt: TGTGCCAGCAGCGCCCAGAACAGGGTTAACGGAAACACCATATATTTT

j_gene: TRBJ2-1
abundance: -
v_gene: TRBV5-1
d_gene: TRBD1
CDR3aa: CASSLQGVRYNEQFF
CDR3nt: TGCGCCAGCAGCCTTCAGGGGGTAAGGTACAATGAGCAGTTCTTC

j_gene: TRBJ2-4
abundance: -
v_gene: TRBV19
d_gene: TRBD2
CDR3aa: CASSREAGIAKNIQYF
CDR3nt: TGTGCCAGTAGTAGGGAAGCGGGGATAGCCAAAAACATTCAGTACTTC

j_gene: TRBJ2-5
abundance: -
v_gene: TRBV3-1/TRBV3-2
d_gene: TRBD1
CDR3aa: CASSPGGSETQYF
CDR3nt: TGTGCCAGCAGTCCAGGGGGCTCTGAGACCCAGTACTTC

j_gene: TRBJ1-6
abundance: -
v_gene: TRBV10-3
d_gene: -
CDR3aa: CAIRETRGPLHF
CDR3nt: TGTGCCATCAGAGAGACAAGGGGGCCCCTCCACTTT

j_gene: TRBJ1-4
abundance: -
v_gene: TRBV2
d_gene: -
CDR3aa: CASTPLHGETSTNEKLFF
CDR3nt: TGTGCCAGCACCCCTCTCCATGGAGAGACCTCAACTAATGAAAAACTGTTTTTT